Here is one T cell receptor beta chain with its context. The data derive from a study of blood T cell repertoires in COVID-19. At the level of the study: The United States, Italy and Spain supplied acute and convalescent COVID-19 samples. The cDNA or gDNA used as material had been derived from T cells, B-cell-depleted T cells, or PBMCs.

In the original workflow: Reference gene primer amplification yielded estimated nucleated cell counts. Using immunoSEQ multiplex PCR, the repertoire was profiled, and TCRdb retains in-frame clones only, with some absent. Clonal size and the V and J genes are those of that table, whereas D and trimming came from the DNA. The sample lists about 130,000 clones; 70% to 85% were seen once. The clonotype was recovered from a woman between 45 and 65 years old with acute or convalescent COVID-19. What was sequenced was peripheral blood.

The CDR3 coding sequence is TGCGCCAGCAGCTTAGCTAGCGGGGGGGCTGGAGATACGCAGTATTTT. Translated, it gives CASSLASGGAGDTQYF. The chain couples TRBV5-1 to TRBJ2-3; 12 nucleotides match TRBD2. CDR3 size: 16 residues. CDR1 is SGHRS and CDR2 is YFSETQ in the germline V gene. With V trimmed by 2 bases and J by 5 bases, 6 bases remained unmatched.